Listed below are T cell receptor beta chains from one sample, sequenced in a study of CD8 T cells in Susac syndrome. A single record per CDR3 protein comes from TCRdb applying MiXCR to the immunoSEQ multiplex PCR reads. The sample holds more than 95,000 distinct CDR3 sequences, about 92% seen once. The sample was CD8+ T cells from PBMCs. The receptors stem from a human donor with multiple sclerosis. CDR3s include the opening cysteine and the closing phenylalanine or tryptophan. Fields, in order: J gene, clone size, V gene, D gene, CDR3 DNA, CDR3 protein. A D gene is named only where the DNA matches it firmly. Only part of the rows carry a size: once, few, many, or a class if the clone is expanded.

TRBJ1-1,once,TRBV2,.,TGTGCCAGCAGAGCGTACAGCGGGGGCACTGAAGCTTTCTTT,CASRAYSGGTEAFF
TRBJ2-4,.,TRBV20-1,.,TGCAGTGCTAGCGGGGTTATAAGGGGATACGTCAAAAACATTCAGTACTTC,CSASGVIRGYVKNIQYF
TRBJ2-1,.,TRBV4-1,TRBD1,TGCGCCAGCAGCCAAGACATCCGCCGCAGGGGGAGCGAGCAGTTCTTC,CASSQDIRRRGSEQFF
TRBJ1-5,.,TRBV19,TRBD1,TGTGCCAGTAGTGCCCGGGACAGGGGCAATCAGCCCCAGCATTTT,CASSARDRGNQPQHF
TRBJ2-5,.,TRBV7-9,.,TGTGCCAGCAGCACCCGACGGGGAATTGAGACCCAGTACTTC,CASSTRRGIETQYF
TRBJ2-7,few,TRBV5-4,.,TGTGCCAGCAGCTTGGTCCCCTCCTACGAGCAGTACTTC,CASSLVPSYEQYF
TRBJ2-1,.,TRBV6-1,TRBD2,TGTGCCAGCACCCCCCGGACAGGACTAGCGGGGGGGCTTTGGGATGAGCAGTTCTTC,CASTPRTGLAGGLWDEQFF
TRBJ2-2,.,TRBV24-1,.,TGTGCCACCAGTGTTACAGGGAACACCGGGGAGCTGTTTTTT,CATSVTGNTGELFF
TRBJ1-5,.,TRBV19,.,TGTGCCAGTAGTATGGGAGGGGCGGGCAATCAGCCCCAGCATTTT,CASSMGGAGNQPQHF
TRBJ2-2,.,TRBV5-1,.,TGCGCCAGCAGTAGGAATGACGCCGGGGAGCTGTTTTTT,CASSRNDAGELFF
TRBJ2-2,.,TRBV10-2,.,TGCGCCAGCAGGTCTGGGCGACTGCTGCTGTTTTTT,CASRSGRLLLFF
TRBJ2-1,.,TRBV9,TRBD2,TGTGCCAGCAGCGTACTGGGGGGGTACAATGAGCAGTTCTTC,CASSVLGGYNEQFF
TRBJ2-2,.,TRBV29-1,.,TGCAGCGTCGAATTCGGGGAGCTGTTTTTT,CSVEFGELFF
TRBJ1-2,.,TRBV12-3/TRBV12-4,TRBD1,TGTGCCAGCAGCCTTACAGGGGATCGCGGTGGCTACACCTTC,CASSLTGDRGGYTF
TRBJ1-1,.,TRBV28,.,TGTGCCAGCAGTTTTATCGTGGGGGCTGAAGCTTTCTTT,CASSFIVGAEAFF
TRBJ2-1,.,TRBV5-1,.,TGCGCCAGCAGCTTGAAGGGTGTTGAGCAGTTCTTC,CASSLKGVEQFF
TRBJ1-2,.,TRBV5-1,TRBD1,TGCGCCAGCAGCGGAGACAGGGCTAATGGCTACACCTTC,CASSGDRANGYTF
TRBJ2-2,.,TRBV11-2,TRBD2,TGTGCCAGCACCCCCCACGGGGGGTCCGGGGAGCTGTTTTTT,CASTPHGGSGELFF
TRBJ1-4,.,TRBV2,.,TGTGCCAGCAGTGAAGGGCGGGATTATGAAAAACTGTTTTTT,CASSEGRDYEKLFF
TRBJ1-2,.,TRBV20-1,.,TGCAGTGCTAGAGATCAGTTAGGGTTAAACTATGGCTACACCTTC,CSARDQLGLNYGYTF
TRBJ2-5,.,TRBV7-9,TRBD2,TGTGCCAGCAGCTCCTCATTTACTAGCGGGAGGCCCTTGAGACAGACCCAGTACTTC,CASSSSFTSGRPLRQTQYF
TRBJ1-5,once,TRBV6-1,.,TGTGCCAGCAGTGAACAACGACAATATAGCAATCAGCCCCAGCATTTT,CASSEQRQYSNQPQHF
TRBJ2-1,.,TRBV20-1,TRBD2,TGCAGTGCGAGAACAATCACTAGCGGGGGGTTGGATGAGCAGTTCTTC,CSARTITSGGLDEQFF
TRBJ1-1,once,TRBV5-1,TRBD1,TGCGCCAGCGCGGACAGGACGAACACTGAAGCTTTCTTT,CASADRTNTEAFF
TRBJ2-1,.,TRBV2,TRBD1,TGTGCCAGCACAGGGGGTTCCGGTGAGCAGTTCTTC,CASTGGSGEQFF
TRBJ2-1,.,TRBV5-1,TRBD2,TGCGCCAGCAGCTTCGGTCTAGCGGGAGATGGATTCTTC,CASSFGLAGDGFF
TRBJ1-1,.,TRBV19,.,TGTGCCAGTAGTGCGCAGGCGCACATGAACACTGAAGCTTTCTTT,CASSAQAHMNTEAFF
TRBJ1-2,.,TRBV10-2,TRBD1,TGCGCCAGCAGTGGACAGGGGGGCTACACCTTC,CASSGQGGYTF
TRBJ2-7,.,TRBV15,.,TGTGCCACCAGCAGAACAGATAGCTACGAGCAGTACTTC,CATSRTDSYEQYF
TRBJ1-1,.,TRBV6-5,.,TGTGCCAGCAGTTTTACAGCAATGAACACTGAAGCTTTCTTT,CASSFTAMNTEAFF
TRBJ2-2,.,TRBV9,TRBD2,TGTGCCAGCAGCGCGACGACGGGGGGGCCTTCCACCGGGGAGCTGTTTTTT,CASSATTGGPSTGELFF
TRBJ2-2,.,TRBV3-1,TRBD2,TGTGCCAGCAGCCAAGATGGGCGAGCTAGCGGGAGATTCACCGGGGAGCTGTTTTTT,CASSQDGRASGRFTGELFF